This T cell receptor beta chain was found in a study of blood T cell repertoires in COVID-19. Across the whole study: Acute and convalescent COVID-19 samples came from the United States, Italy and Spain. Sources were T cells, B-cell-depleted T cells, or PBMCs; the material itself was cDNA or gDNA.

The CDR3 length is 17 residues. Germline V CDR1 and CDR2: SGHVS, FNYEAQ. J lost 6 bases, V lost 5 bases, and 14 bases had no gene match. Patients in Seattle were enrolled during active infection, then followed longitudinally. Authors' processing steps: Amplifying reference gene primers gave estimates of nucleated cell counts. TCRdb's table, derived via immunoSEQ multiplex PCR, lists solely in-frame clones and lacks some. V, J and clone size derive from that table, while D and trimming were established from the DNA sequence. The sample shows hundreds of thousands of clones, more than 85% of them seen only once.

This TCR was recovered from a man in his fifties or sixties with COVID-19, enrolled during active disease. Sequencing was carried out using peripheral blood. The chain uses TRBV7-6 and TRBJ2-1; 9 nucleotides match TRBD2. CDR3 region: CASSPSVRRGGLNEQFF. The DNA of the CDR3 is TGTGCCAGCAGCCCTAGCGTGAGGCGGGGGGGCCTCAATGAGCAGTTCTTC. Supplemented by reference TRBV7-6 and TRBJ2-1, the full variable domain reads GAGVSQSPRYKVTKRGQDVALRCDPISGHVSLYWYRQALGQGPEFLTYFNYEAQQDKSGLPNDRFSAERPEGSISTLTIQRTEQRDSAMYRCASSPSVRRGGLNEQFFGPGTRLTVL.